This TCR beta chain was retrieved from a study of blood T cell repertoires in COVID-19. Overall study: From the United States, Italy and Spain came samples of acute and convalescent COVID-19.

Repertoires were generated with immunoSEQ multiplex PCR, while TCRdb's copy carries only in-frame clones and drops some. The sample lists 45,000 or so clones; 80% to 90% were seen once. A few counts support this clone. This CDR3 comprises 14 residues. The ends were cut back, 6 bases at V and 10 bases at J, with 16 bases in the middle. Germline lookup yields CDR1 SNHLY and CDR2 FYNNEI. Source material: peripheral blood. This chain uses TRBV2 with TRBJ1-6; D might be TRBD1 (5 bases). The sequence was collected from an elderly man with acute or convalescent COVID-19. DNA of the CDR3: TGTGCCAGCAGCGGGGGGACCGCCCGCTCACCCCTCCACTTT. It specifies CASSGGTARSPLHF.